These 30 T cell receptor beta chains share one sample of origin, sequenced in a study of blood T cell repertoires in COVID-19. Sequencing used immunoSEQ multiplex PCR; TCRdb keeps in-frame clones, though not all of them. The sample yields about 200,000 clones, around 87% seen once. What was sequenced was peripheral blood. These receptors all come from a man between 60 and 75 years old who had recovered from COVID-19.

The genes are TRBV28 and TRBJ2-7; 7 bases match TRBD1. Germline loops: CDR1 MDHEN, CDR2 SYDVKM. Trimming took 8 bases from V and 0 from J; bases not matched to a gene: 7. The CDR3 runs 14 residues. CDR3: CASPPGGSSYEQYF. CDR3 bases: TGTGCCAGCCCACCAGGGGGTAGCTCCTACGAGCAGTACTTC.

The chain recombines TRBV2 with TRBJ2-5; the match to TRBD2 covers 12 bases. CDR3 size: 15 residues. J lost 5 bases, V lost 4 bases, and 5 bases had no gene match. Germline V gene sequence: CDR1 SNHLY, CDR2 FYNNEI. CDR3 amino acids: CASSGGLAGVETQYF. The CDR3 DNA reads as TGTGCCAGCAGTGGGGGACTAGCGGGCGTGGAGACCCAGTACTTC.

This rearrangement joins TRBV18 to TRBJ2-6, with D tentatively TRBD1 (5 bases). V was pared by 6 bases and J by 0 bases, with 15 bases between. Germline CDR1 is KGHSH and CDR2 is LQKENI. The length of the CDR3 is 17 residues. DNA for the CDR3: TGTGCCAGCTCTCCGTTTGTCAGGGACTCTGGGGCCAACGTCCTGACTTTC. Amino acid sequence: CASSPFVRDSGANVLTF.

This clone was found once. The gene calls are TRBV11-2 and TRBJ2-1, with 8 bases fitting TRBD2. The CDR3 has 14 residues. Germline values: CDR1 SGHAT, CDR2 FQNNGV. V lost 8 bases and J lost 6; bases outside the gene matches: 9. CDR3 nucleotides: TGTGCCAGCTTTAGCGGGAATAAGGGCAATGAGCAGTTCTTC. Its protein is CASFSGNKGNEQFF.

V and J are TRBV12-3 or TRBV12-4 and TRBJ2-7; 8 bases align to TRBD1. The CDR3 has 13 residues. Unmatched junction bases numbered 6, after V lost 6 bases and J lost 5 bases. The CDR3 reads CASSPAGGDEQYF. The CDR3 DNA reads as TGTGCCAGCAGCCCGGCAGGGGGCGACGAGCAGTACTTC.

J is TRBJ2-3 and V is TRBV5-1; 12 bases agree with TRBD2. Germline CDR1 is SGHRS and CDR2 is YFSETQ. The CDR3 is 16 residues long. With V trimmed by 0 bases and J by 1 base, 0 bases remained unmatched. The CDR3 reads CASSLGLAGGTDTQYF. The CDR3 bases are TGCGCCAGCAGCTTGGGACTAGCGGGGGGCACAGATACGCAGTATTTT.

CDR3 sequence reads: CASSLGGRPDTQYF. The CDR3 DNA reads as TGCGCCAGCAGCTTGGGGGGCAGGCCAGATACGCAGTATTTT. The chain recombines TRBV5-1 with TRBJ2-3, with TRBD1 as a possible D gene (5 bases). The length of the CDR3 is 14 residues. Looked up from germline, CDR1 is SGHRS and CDR2 is YFSETQ. V was trimmed by 0 bases and J by 4 bases, leaving 9 bases between them.

The chain has TRBV6-5 and TRBJ2-1, with D perhaps matching TRBD1 (5 bases). The CDR3 is 14 amino acids. Germline CDR1 and CDR2: MNHEY and SVGAGI. V was cut by 5 bases and J by 4 bases, with 12 bases left in between. The CDR3 spells CASSTDTYYNEQFF. DNA for the CDR3: TGTGCCAGCAGTACGGACACCTATTACAATGAGCAGTTCTTC.

This chain joins TRBV18 and TRBJ1-5; D is ambiguous. The CDR3 totals 16 residues. Germline V CDR1 and CDR2: KGHSH, LQKENI. V was cut by 6 bases and J by 1 base, with 16 bases left in between. The CDR3 region is CASSRGPGGSNQPQHF. CDR3 sequence (DNA): TGTGCCAGCTCGCGCGGACCGGGAGGCAGCAATCAGCCCCAGCATTTT.

The V gene is TRBV28, the J gene TRBJ1-2, with TRBD1 as a possible D gene (6 bases). The CDR3 is 15 amino acids. Trimming removed 6 bases at V and 6 bases at J, with 20 bases between. Germline CDR1 reads MDHEN; CDR2 reads SYDVKM. The chain's CDR3 is CASSLGGAGLDGYTF. CDR3 nucleotide sequence: TGTGCCAGCAGCCTGGGGGGGGCGGGTTTGGATGGCTACACCTTC.

This rearrangement joins TRBV9 to TRBJ2-6; D not certain. The CDR3 length is 16 residues. CDR1 is SGDLS, CDR2 YYNGEE, per germline. The ends were cut back, 0 bases at V and 2 bases at J, with 9 bases in the middle. As DNA, the CDR3 is TGTGCCAGCAGCGTAGCGGTACCAACTGGGGCCAACGTCCTGACTTTC. Protein product: CASSVAVPTGANVLTF.

V is TRBV3-1 (or the pseudogene TRBV3-2) and J is TRBJ2-3; possibly TRBD2 for D (5 bases). CDR3 length: 16 residues. Germline V CDR1 and CDR2: LGHDT, YNNKEL (reference sequence). Trimming removed 4 bases from V and 2 bases from J, with 16 bases in between. The CDR3 here is CASSLGERSYTDTQYF. DNA of the CDR3: TGTGCCAGCAGCCTCGGGGAGCGGTCCTACACAGATACGCAGTATTTT.

The chain has TRBV11-2 and TRBJ2-7; 11 bases match TRBD2. Per the germline V gene, CDR1 is SGHAT and CDR2 is FQNNGV. Trimming at V came to 5 bases and at J to 3 bases, leaving 6 bases not matched to a gene. The length of the CDR3 is 15 residues. The CDR3 DNA follows: TGTGCCAGCAGCCCCCAGGGGACTAGCGGCTACGAGCAGTACTTC. Translating it yields CASSPQGTSGYEQYF.

The V call is TRBV9, the J call TRBJ1-3; 7 bases line up with TRBD1. V was pared by 3 bases and J by 2 bases, with 11 bases of the junction left unmatched. This CDR3 spans 17 amino acids. The germline gives CDR1 SGDLS, CDR2 YYNGEE. CDR3 amino acids: CASSGPRQGETGNTIYF. The CDR3 region has the DNA TGTGCCAGCAGCGGCCCCCGACAGGGTGAAACTGGAAACACCATATATTTT.

This chain joins TRBV5-1 and TRBJ2-5; 7 bases align to TRBD1. Trimming took 3 bases from V and 5 from J; bases not matched to a gene: 10. Per germline, CDR1 SGHRS and CDR2 YFSETQ. The CDR3 covers 15 residues. The CDR3 here is CASSSDPTGWETQYF. Here the CDR3 DNA reads TGCGCCAGCAGCTCGGACCCGACAGGGTGGGAGACCCAGTACTTC.

The V call is TRBV9, the J call TRBJ1-1, with 8 nucleotides matching TRBD1. CDR1 SGDLS and CDR2 YYNGEE come from the germline V gene. Trimming cost V 2 bases and J 7 bases; bases outside gene matches: 7. This CDR3 contains 14 residues. CDR3 sequence: CASSVSQGAGEAFF. CDR3 coding DNA: TGTGCCAGCAGCGTTTCCCAGGGGGCCGGTGAAGCTTTCTTT.

The chain couples TRBV27 to TRBJ2-7, with a tentative D call TRBD1 (5 bases). CDR3 length: 13 amino acids. Germline-derived CDR1 and CDR2 are MNHEY and SMNVEV (reference sequence). Trimming pared 6 bases from V and 0 bases from J, leaving 9 bases between. The CDR3 loop is CASRETASYEQYF. The CDR3 bases are TGTGCCAGCAGAGAGACAGCCTCCTACGAGCAGTACTTC.

This chain uses TRBV15 with TRBJ2-1; 12 bases align to TRBD2. The CDR3 is 13 amino acids. Germline V gives CDR1 LNHNV, CDR2 YYDKDF (reference sequence). V was clipped by 7 bases and J by 7 bases; unmatched bases: 2. This CDR3 reads CATNLAGGNEQFF. In nucleotides, the CDR3 is TGTGCCACCAATCTAGCGGGAGGGAATGAGCAGTTCTTC. The entire variable domain, with the rest obtained from reference TRBV15 and TRBJ2-1, is as follows: DAMVIQNPRYQVTQFGKPVTLSCSQTLNHNVMYWYQQKSSQAPKLLFHYYDKDFNNEADTPDNFQSRRPNTSFCFLDIRSPGLGDTAMYLCATNLAGGNEQFFGPGTRLTVL.

This clone was counted a single time. The rearrangement uses TRBV7-2 and TRBJ2-3; TRBD1 matches at 12 bases. The V segment lost 3 bases and the J segment 5 bases; nucleotides outside the gene matches: 6. Looked up from germline, CDR1 is SGHTA and CDR2 is FQGNSA. There are 16 residues in the CDR3. The CDR3 DNA follows: TGTGCCAGCAGCTTGGGGACAGGGGGCATTGGAGATACGCAGTATTTT. Protein sequence: CASSLGTGGIGDTQYF.

V usage is TRBV6-5 and J usage is TRBJ1-1; 9 positions match TRBD1. Germline V gives CDR1 MNHEY, CDR2 SVGAGI. CDR3 length equals 15 residues. The V gene end was trimmed by 7 bases and the J gene end by 1 base; junction bases not matched to a gene: 7. CDR3 sequence reads: CASIQDRGQNTEAFF. The CDR3 DNA reads as TGTGCCAGCATCCAGGACAGGGGCCAGAACACTGAAGCTTTCTTT.

The CDR3 loop reads CASSLDQGRVKSGYTF. CDR3 DNA: TGTGCCAGCAGCTTAGATCAGGGCAGAGTTAAGTCTGGCTACACCTTC. The chain recombines TRBV11-2 with TRBJ1-2, with a weak D call TRBD1 (5 bases). V lost 0 bases and J lost 7, with 18 bases in between. Germline V lookup: CDR1 SGHAT, CDR2 FQNNGV. The CDR3 has 16 amino acids.

This chain links TRBV27 with TRBJ2-2, with D possibly matching TRBD2 (6 bases). The CDR3 has 15 amino acids. Germline lookup yields CDR1 MNHEY and CDR2 SMNVEV (reference sequence). V lost 4 bases and J lost 0, with 9 bases in between. In nucleotides, the CDR3 is TGTGCCAGCAGTTACCCGGGAGCGAACACCGGGGAGCTGTTTTTT. It specifies CASSYPGANTGELFF.

In DNA form, the CDR3 reads TGTGCCAGCAGCGTAGAGAGCGGGACAATCGAGCAGTACTTC. It specifies CASSVESGTIEQYF. The chain combines TRBV9 with TRBJ2-7; D may be TRBD2 (7 bases). V lost 0 bases and J lost 6, with 13 bases in between. The CDR3 covers 14 residues. Germline CDR1 is SGDLS and CDR2 is YYNGEE.

The rearrangement uses TRBV11-2 and TRBJ1-6; D is ambiguous. Germline loops: CDR1 SGHAT, CDR2 FQNNGV. The CDR3 totals 16 residues. The V gene lost 1 base and the J gene lost 0 bases, with 7 bases spanning the gap. The CDR3 sequence: CASSLAGSSYNSPLHF. In DNA form, the CDR3 reads TGTGCCAGCAGCTTAGCCGGGAGCTCCTATAATTCACCCCTCCACTTT.

This CDR3 reads CASSLGDRVVQTQYF. CDR3 coding DNA: TGTGCCAGCAGCTTGGGGGACAGGGTTGTTCAGACCCAGTACTTC. The chain recombines TRBV5-4 with TRBJ2-5, with TRBD1 matching 9 bases. The CDR3 length is 15 residues. Germline loops: CDR1 SGHNT, CDR2 YYREEE (reference sequence). V was pared by 0 bases and J by 6 bases, with 6 bases of the junction left unmatched.

V and J are TRBV5-1 and TRBJ2-5, with 10 bases fitting TRBD2. CDR3 size: 16 residues. Trimming removed 0 bases from V and 4 bases from J; junction bases left unmatched: 6. Germline assignment: CDR1 SGHRS and CDR2 YFSETQ. In nucleotides, the CDR3 is TGCGCCAGCAGCTTGGCCTTGAGCGGGGGGGGAGAGACCCAGTACTTC. Its protein is CASSLALSGGGETQYF.

V gene TRBV30 combines with J gene TRBJ2-7, with D possibly TRBD1 on 6 matching bases. Germline CDR1 GTSNPN, CDR2 SVGIG (reference sequence). CDR3 size: 11 residues. The V gene lost 5 bases and the J gene lost 5 bases, with 10 bases spanning the gap. This CDR3 reads CAWGTLHEQYF. DNA for the CDR3: TGTGCCTGGGGGACACTGCACGAGCAGTACTTC.

The J gene is TRBJ2-7, the V gene TRBV12-3 or TRBV12-4, with a tentative D call TRBD2 (6 bases). CDR3 length equals 13 residues. Trimming removed 5 bases at V and 6 bases at J, with 14 bases between. The CDR3 region has the DNA TGTGCCAGCAGTGGAGGGATTGCTCGCGAGCAGTACTTC. Protein product: CASSGGIAREQYF.

This sequence joins TRBV7-2 and TRBJ2-4; possibly TRBD1 for D (5 bases). Trimming removed 7 bases from V and 7 bases from J, with 8 bases in between. This CDR3 region has 11 residues. Germline V CDR1 and CDR2: SGHTA, FQGNSA. CDR3 in amino acids: CASTPGNIQYF. The CDR3 bases are TGTGCCAGCACCCCAGGGAACATTCAGTACTTC.

The rearrangement links TRBV5-6 to TRBJ2-7; D is perhaps TRBD2 (5 bases). CDR1 and CDR2 from the germline V gene are SGHDT and YYEEEE. Trimming pared 2 bases from V and 4 bases from J, leaving 19 bases between. There are 16 residues in the CDR3. The CDR3, as DNA: TGTGCCAGCAGCTTCCTTACAGTGACGGAGGCGTACGAGCAGTACTTC. It specifies CASSFLTVTEAYEQYF.